What follows describes a single TCR beta chain. The target antigen is unknown. The sample comes from a study of OX40 agonist ivuxolimab in advanced cancers. Overall study: Enrollees could have had prior anti-PD-1, anti-PD-L1 or anti-CTLA-4 therapy, which 35% to 40% had received. Notes on the study in general: There were, on average, more expanded clones in CD8+ T cells than in CD4+. Dose levels from 0.1 to 3.0 mg/kg saw CD4+ and CD8+ blood T cells expand clonally by week 6.

Profiled with immunoSEQ multiplex PCR; TCRdb holds only in-frame clones, not every one. The repertoire holds around 63,000 clones, with over 75% as singletons. Germline V lookup: CDR1 LNHDA, CDR2 SQIVND (reference sequence). Trimming stripped 5 bases from V and 0 bases from J, with 8 bases between. The length of the CDR3 is 14 residues. Sampling times: baseline, cycle 4 day 1, cycle 7 day 1. The sequence derives from an adult with an advanced solid tumor such as melanoma, head and neck, liver or kidney cancer. J is TRBJ2-1 and V is TRBV19; D is undetermined. Here the sequenced sample was CD4+ or CD8+ T cells sorted from blood, taken in a trial of the OX40 agonist ivuxolimab. The CDR3 sequence is CASSRQSSYNEQFF. For the CDR3, the DNA is TGTGCCAGTAGTCGGCAGAGCTCCTACAATGAGCAGTTCTTC.